These T cell receptor beta chains were read from a single sample in a study of T cell repertoires in cytomegalovirus infection. Antigens of these TCRs are unknown. Each CDR3 protein is one row after TCRdb ran MiXCR on the reads. This sample has around 430,000 distinct CDR3 sequences; roughly 43% occur once, and the top ten carry around two fifths. The sample consisted of cultured PBMCs, taken from culture after CMV antigen stimulation. Source of these receptors: a human donor in good health (CMV status not recorded). Some clones in this sample may be carry-over from other donors' samples. Both conserved end residues are part of each CDR3. A D gene is named only where the DNA matches it firmly. A clone size is listed for some rows: how often the clone was seen (once, few, many), or a class if it is expanded.

clone_size: few; d_call: NA; j_call: TRBJ2-1; v_call: TRBV6-6; cdr3_aa: CASSPGRNEQFF; cdr3_nt: TGTGCCAGCAGTCCGGGGCGGAATGAGCAGTTCTTC
clone_size: NA; d_call: NA; j_call: TRBJ1-6; v_call: TRBV6-1; cdr3_aa: CASGRPGSYNSPLHF; cdr3_nt: TGTGCCTCCGGGCGACCGGGCTCCTATAATTCACCCCTCCACTTT
clone_size: NA; d_call: NA; j_call: TRBJ2-4; v_call: TRBV7-2; cdr3_aa: CASSLETHLAKNIQYF; cdr3_nt: TGTGCCAGCAGCTTAGAGACCCATCTAGCCAAAAACATTCAGTACTTC
clone_size: few; d_call: NA; j_call: TRBJ2-5; v_call: TRBV6-2/TRBV6-3; cdr3_aa: CASSYSFGRLEKTQYF; cdr3_nt: TGTGCCAGCAGTTACTCCTTTGGTCGACTAGAAAAGACCCAGTACTTC
clone_size: NA; d_call: NA; j_call: TRBJ1-5; v_call: TRBV7-8; cdr3_aa: CASSSSRITGGNQPQHF; cdr3_nt: TGTGCCAGCAGCTCCAGCCGCATCACTGGAGGCAATCAGCCCCAGCATTTT
clone_size: NA; d_call: NA; j_call: TRBJ1-1; v_call: TRBV7-9; cdr3_aa: CASSFPLGGENTEAFF; cdr3_nt: TGTGCCAGCAGCTTCCCCCTGGGGGGCGAGAACACTGAAGCTTTCTTT
clone_size: NA; d_call: TRBD2; j_call: TRBJ2-1; v_call: TRBV7-2; cdr3_aa: CASSSPSGGGYNDQFF; cdr3_nt: TGTGCCAGCAGCTCGCCTAGCGGGGGGGGGTACAATGATCAGTTCTTC
clone_size: NA; d_call: TRBD2; j_call: TRBJ2-2; v_call: TRBV7-2; cdr3_aa: CASSSLSGSRRELFF; cdr3_nt: TGTGCCAGCAGCTCCCTGAGCGGGAGCCGCCGGGAGCTGTTTTTT
clone_size: NA; d_call: NA; j_call: TRBJ2-7; v_call: TRBV7-6; cdr3_aa: CASSLVAGEQYF; cdr3_nt: TGTGCCAGCAGCTTAGTGGCTGGGGAGCAGTACTTC
clone_size: NA; d_call: NA; j_call: TRBJ2-5; v_call: TRBV6-6; cdr3_aa: CAPSGETQYF; cdr3_nt: TGTGCCCCCTCGGGAGAGACCCAGTACTTC
clone_size: few; d_call: NA; j_call: TRBJ2-5; v_call: TRBV7-2; cdr3_aa: CASSLALGGQTQYF; cdr3_nt: TGTGCCAGCAGCTTAGCCCTGGGCGGGCAGACCCAGTACTTC
clone_size: NA; d_call: TRBD2; j_call: TRBJ2-7; v_call: TRBV7-2; cdr3_aa: CASSPHALAGAYEQYF; cdr3_nt: TGTGCCAGCAGCCCCCACGCCCTAGCGGGAGCATACGAGCAGTACTTC
clone_size: NA; d_call: NA; j_call: TRBJ1-4; v_call: TRBV6-1; cdr3_aa: CASIGTYDANEKLFF; cdr3_nt: TGTGCCAGCATCGGGACATATGATGCTAATGAAAAACTGTTTTTT
clone_size: NA; d_call: TRBD1; j_call: TRBJ2-1; v_call: TRBV29-1; cdr3_aa: CSVEDGQGSSYNEQFF; cdr3_nt: TGCAGCGTTGAAGATGGACAGGGGAGCTCCTACAATGAGCAGTTCTTC
clone_size: NA; d_call: TRBD1; j_call: TRBJ2-1; v_call: TRBV11-3; cdr3_aa: CASSPGTGSRGQFF; cdr3_nt: TGTGCCAGCAGTCCCGGGACAGGTTCTAGGGGGCAGTTCTTC
clone_size: NA; d_call: NA; j_call: TRBJ1-5; v_call: TRBV10-3; cdr3_aa: CAISATGRSQPQHF; cdr3_nt: TGTGCCATCAGTGCGACAGGTCGGAGCCAGCCCCAGCATTTT
clone_size: NA; d_call: NA; j_call: TRBJ2-1; v_call: TRBV7-8; cdr3_aa: CASSFRDLDEQFF; cdr3_nt: TGTGCCAGCAGCTTCAGGGATTTGGATGAGCAGTTCTTC
clone_size: NA; d_call: NA; j_call: TRBJ2-7; v_call: TRBV5-8; cdr3_aa: CASSRHRDYEQYF; cdr3_nt: TGTGCCAGCAGCCGACACAGGGACTACGAGCAGTACTTC
clone_size: NA; d_call: TRBD1; j_call: TRBJ2-2; v_call: TRBV20-1; cdr3_aa: CSAIGTGNTGELFF; cdr3_nt: TGCAGTGCTATCGGGACAGGGAACACCGGGGAGCTGTTTTTT
clone_size: NA; d_call: NA; j_call: TRBJ1-1; v_call: TRBV7-2; cdr3_aa: CASSLLAITEAFF; cdr3_nt: TGTGCCAGCAGCTTATTGGCTATCACTGAAGCTTTCTTT
clone_size: NA; d_call: NA; j_call: TRBJ1-5; v_call: TRBV4-1; cdr3_aa: CASSQDPRVRSNQPQHF; cdr3_nt: TGCGCCAGCAGCCAAGATCCCAGGGTTAGGAGCAATCAGCCCCAGCATTTT
clone_size: NA; d_call: NA; j_call: TRBJ1-2; v_call: TRBV7-2; cdr3_aa: CASSPEEVSSYTF; cdr3_nt: TGTGCCAGCAGCCCAGAGGAGGTCAGCAGCTACACCTTC
clone_size: NA; d_call: NA; j_call: TRBJ2-7; v_call: TRBV2; cdr3_aa: CASRDVEQYF; cdr3_nt: TGTGCCAGCAGAGACGTCGAGCAGTACTTC
clone_size: NA; d_call: TRBD2; j_call: TRBJ2-1; v_call: TRBV10-3; cdr3_aa: CAISESRAGGTPNEQFF; cdr3_nt: TGTGCCATCAGTGAGTCGAGGGCGGGAGGGACCCCCAATGAGCAGTTCTTC
clone_size: NA; d_call: NA; j_call: TRBJ2-7; v_call: TRBV7-2; cdr3_aa: CASSRVEGYEQYF; cdr3_nt: TGTGCCAGCAGCCGGGTGGAGGGGTACGAGCAGTACTTC
clone_size: NA; d_call: NA; j_call: TRBJ1-2; v_call: TRBV2; cdr3_aa: CASTVLREGGYTF; cdr3_nt: TGTGCCAGCACCGTGCTGAGGGAGGGGGGCTACACCTTC
clone_size: NA; d_call: NA; j_call: TRBJ2-1; v_call: TRBV7-9; cdr3_aa: CASSKRGRGGSYSYNEQFF; cdr3_nt: TGTGCCAGCAGCAAAAGAGGTAGGGGGGGGTCCTACTCCTACAATGAGCAGTTCTTC